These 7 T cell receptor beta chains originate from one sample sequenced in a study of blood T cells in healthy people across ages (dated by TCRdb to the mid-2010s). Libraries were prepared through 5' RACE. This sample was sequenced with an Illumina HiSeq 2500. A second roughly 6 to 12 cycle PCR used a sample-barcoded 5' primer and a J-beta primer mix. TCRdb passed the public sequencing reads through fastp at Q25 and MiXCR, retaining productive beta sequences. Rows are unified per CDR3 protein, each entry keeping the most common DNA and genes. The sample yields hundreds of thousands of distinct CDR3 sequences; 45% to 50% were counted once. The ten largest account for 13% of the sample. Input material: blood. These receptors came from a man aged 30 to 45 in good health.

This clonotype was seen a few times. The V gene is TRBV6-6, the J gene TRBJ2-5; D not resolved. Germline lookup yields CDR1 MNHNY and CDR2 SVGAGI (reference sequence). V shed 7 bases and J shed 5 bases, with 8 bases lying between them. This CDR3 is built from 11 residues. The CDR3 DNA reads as TGTGCCAGCACCGCATCGGAGACCCAGTACTTC. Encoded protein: CASTASETQYF.

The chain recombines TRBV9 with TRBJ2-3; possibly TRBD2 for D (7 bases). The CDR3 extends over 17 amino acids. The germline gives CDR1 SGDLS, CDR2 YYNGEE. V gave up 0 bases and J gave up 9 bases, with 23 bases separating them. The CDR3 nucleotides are TGTGCCAGCAGCGTAGGGGCCCCTCGAGGGGGGGGGTTAACGCAGTATTTT. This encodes CASSVGAPRGGGLTQYF.

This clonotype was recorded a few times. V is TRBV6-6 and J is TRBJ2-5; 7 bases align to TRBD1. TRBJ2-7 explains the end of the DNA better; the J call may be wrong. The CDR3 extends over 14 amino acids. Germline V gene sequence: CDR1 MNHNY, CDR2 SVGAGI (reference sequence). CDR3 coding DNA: TGTGCCAGCAGTCAGGTGCAGGGGGATTTCGAGCAGTACTTC. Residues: CASSQVQGDFEQYF.

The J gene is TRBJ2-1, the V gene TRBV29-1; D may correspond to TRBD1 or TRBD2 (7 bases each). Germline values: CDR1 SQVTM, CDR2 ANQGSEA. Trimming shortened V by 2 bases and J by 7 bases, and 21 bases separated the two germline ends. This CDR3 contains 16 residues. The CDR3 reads CSVESPGGRGGNEQFF. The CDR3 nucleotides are TGCAGCGTTGAATCTCCGGGCGGCAGGGGGGGAAATGAGCAGTTCTTC.

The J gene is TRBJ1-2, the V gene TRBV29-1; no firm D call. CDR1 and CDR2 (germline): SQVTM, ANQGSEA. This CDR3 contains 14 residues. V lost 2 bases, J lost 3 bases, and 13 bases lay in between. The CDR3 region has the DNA TGCAGCGTTGAAAGTCAGGACGCTTACTATGGCTACACCTTC. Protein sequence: CSVESQDAYYGYTF.

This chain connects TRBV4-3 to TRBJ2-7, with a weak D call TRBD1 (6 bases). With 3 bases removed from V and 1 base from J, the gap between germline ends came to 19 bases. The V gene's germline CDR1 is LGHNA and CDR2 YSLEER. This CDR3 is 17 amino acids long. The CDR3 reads CASSQTLDTGISYEQYF. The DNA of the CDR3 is TGCGCCAGCAGCCAGACCTTAGATACAGGGATATCCTACGAGCAGTACTTC.

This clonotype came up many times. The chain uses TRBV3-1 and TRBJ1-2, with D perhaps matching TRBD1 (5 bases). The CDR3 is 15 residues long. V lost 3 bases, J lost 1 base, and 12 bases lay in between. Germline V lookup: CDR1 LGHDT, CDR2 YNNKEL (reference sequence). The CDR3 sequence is CASSQAGFLNYGYTF. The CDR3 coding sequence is TGTGCCAGCAGCCAGGCAGGGTTTCTTAACTATGGCTACACCTTC.